This TCR beta chain originates from a study of spatial heterogeneity in lung cancer. With respect to this clonotype: For a library built for alpha chains, this beta chain is a stray read; little rests on its size.

The time point is: sample taken at primary tumor resection. Unsorted whole RNA from tumor, nontumor lung or frozen PBMC underwent sequencing. Samples came from roughly 72 TRACERx patients with untreated early-stage lung cancer. TCRdb processed the 5' RACE reads anew with MiXCR; each CDR3 protein has one entry. The table lists approximately 4,600 distinct CDR3 sequences, about 22% of them singletons. The CDR3 spans 15 residues. Trimming removed 0 bases at V and 3 bases at J, with 12 bases between. The gene calls are TRBV5-3 and TRBJ1-1; perhaps TRBD1 as D (5 bases). TRBV5-3 is labeled an ORF, and its function is uncertain. The TCR sequence derives from a female donor with early-stage non-small cell lung cancer. Specimen: normal lung tissue next to the tumor, collected at surgery. The CDR3 spells CARSLDPREDTEAFF. The CDR3, as DNA: TGTGCCAGAAGCTTGGATCCCAGGGAAGACACTGAAGCTTTCTTT.